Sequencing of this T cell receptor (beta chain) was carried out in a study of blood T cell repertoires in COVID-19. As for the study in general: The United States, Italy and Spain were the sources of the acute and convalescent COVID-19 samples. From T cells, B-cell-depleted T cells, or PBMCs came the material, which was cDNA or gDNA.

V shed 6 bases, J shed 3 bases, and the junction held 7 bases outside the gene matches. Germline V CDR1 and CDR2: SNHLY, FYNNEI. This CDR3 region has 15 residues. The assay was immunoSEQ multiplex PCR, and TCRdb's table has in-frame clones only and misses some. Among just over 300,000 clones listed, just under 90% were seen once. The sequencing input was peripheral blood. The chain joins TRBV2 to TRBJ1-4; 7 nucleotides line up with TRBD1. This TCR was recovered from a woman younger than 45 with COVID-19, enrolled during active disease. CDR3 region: CASRGTASPNEKLFF. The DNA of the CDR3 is TGTGCCAGCAGGGGGACAGCCTCCCCTAATGAAAAACTGTTTTTT.